A single T cell receptor (beta chain) is shown here with its context. What it recognizes is unknown. This record belongs to a study of T cell responses to AZD1222 COVID-19 vaccine. Broader study findings: Two doses of AZD1222 preceded a rise in Spike-specific TCR breadth and depth. The CD4 TCRs associated with vaccination extended across spike and predominated at 160-218 and 743-854. The donor group comprised mostly white British people and more females; the analysis possibly underestimated clonal diversity.

Produced via immunoSEQ multiplex PCR; TCRdb's table is partial and in-frame only. The sample lists roughly 100,000 clones; around 87% were seen once. V was pared by 6 bases and J by 4 bases, with 5 bases of the junction left unmatched. CDR3 length: 13 residues. In germline, CDR1 is MNHEY, CDR2 SVGAGI. V is TRBV6-5 and J is TRBJ1-2; 7 nucleotides agree with TRBD1. This clonotype originated in an adult who received the AZD1222 COVID-19 vaccine. The starting material was peripheral blood, obtained 28 days after the second AZD1222 dose. The CDR3 reads CASRVDRAYGYTF. CDR3 nucleotide sequence: TGTGCCAGCAGAGTCGACAGGGCCTATGGCTACACCTTC.